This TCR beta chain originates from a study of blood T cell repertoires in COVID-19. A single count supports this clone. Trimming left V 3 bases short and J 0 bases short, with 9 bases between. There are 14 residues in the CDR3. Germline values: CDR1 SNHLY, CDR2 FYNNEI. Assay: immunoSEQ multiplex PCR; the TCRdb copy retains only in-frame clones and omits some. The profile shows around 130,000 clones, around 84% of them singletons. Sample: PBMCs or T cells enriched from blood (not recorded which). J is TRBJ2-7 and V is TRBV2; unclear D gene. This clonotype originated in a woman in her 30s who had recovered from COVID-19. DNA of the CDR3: TGTGCCAGCAGTGATTCGGCGGCCTCCTACGAGCAGTACTTC. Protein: CASSDSAASYEQYF.